Listed here are 21 T cell receptor beta chains from one sample, sequenced in a study of OX40 agonist ivuxolimab in advanced cancers. The method was immunoSEQ multiplex PCR; TCRdb's version includes in-frame clones alone and lacks a portion of them. This table has about 53,000 clones, around 89% appearing once. The source was CD4+ or CD8+ T cells sorted from blood, collected in a trial of the OX40 agonist ivuxolimab. The receptors were sampled from an adult with an advanced solid tumor such as melanoma, head and neck, liver or kidney cancer.

This clone showed up just once. The V call is TRBV14, the J call TRBJ2-1; 8 nucleotides match TRBD2. CDR1 SGHDN and CDR2 FVKESK come from the germline V gene. With V trimmed by 4 bases and J by 2 bases, 1 base remained unmatched. The CDR3 length is 14 residues. The CDR3 sequence is CASSPGLAYNEQFF. CDR3 nucleotides: TGTGCCAGCAGCCCGGGACTAGCCTACAATGAGCAGTTCTTC.

CDR3 loop: CASSKGGTGLCWTEAFF. For the CDR3, the DNA is TGTGCCAGCAGCAAAGGGGGGACAGGGCTATGTTGGACTGAAGCTTTCTTT. The V gene is TRBV21-1, the J gene TRBJ1-1; the table's D call TRBD1 went unverified against the DNA. TRBV21-1 is labeled a pseudogene. This CDR3 has 17 residues.

The V gene is TRBV27, the J gene TRBJ1-3; D gene uncertain. The germline CDR1 and CDR2 sequences are MNHEY and SMNVEV (reference sequence). V shed 2 bases and J shed 4 bases, with 15 bases lying between them. This CDR3 contains 16 residues. The CDR3 region has the DNA TGTGCCAGCAGTTTACGCAGGCCCGGCTCCGGAAACACCATATATTTT. Translating it yields CASSLRRPGSGNTIYF.

V gene TRBV5-1 combines with J gene TRBJ2-3; 8 bases align to TRBD1. The germline CDR1 and CDR2 sequences are SGHRS and YFSETQ. V lost 0 bases, J lost 3 bases, and 6 bases stayed unmatched. CDR3 length: 16 residues. The CDR3 region is CASSLGTGQWTDTQYF. The CDR3 nucleotides read TGCGCCAGCAGCTTGGGGACAGGGCAATGGACAGATACGCAGTATTTT.

V gene TRBV6-5 combines with J gene TRBJ1-1; 10 positions match TRBD1. CDR1 is MNHEY, CDR2 SVGAGI, per germline. V was pared by 6 bases and J by 1 base, with 5 bases of the junction left unmatched. The CDR3 is 15 residues long. This CDR3 is CASRPGTGANTEAFF. In DNA form, the CDR3 reads TGTGCCAGCAGGCCCGGGACAGGGGCGAACACTGAAGCTTTCTTT.

The chain couples TRBV15 to TRBJ2-3; 8 nucleotides line up with TRBD2. The CDR3 contains 17 residues. V lost 1 base and J lost 3; bases outside the gene matches: 9. The V gene's germline CDR1 is LNHNV and CDR2 YYDKDF (reference sequence). The CDR3 protein is CATSRAPGGRGTDTQYF. CDR3 nucleotides: TGTGCCACCAGCAGAGCACCGGGGGGGCGAGGTACAGATACGCAGTATTTT.

The chain carries TRBV14 and TRBJ2-6, with a weak D call TRBD1 (6 bases). The ends were cut back, 4 bases at V and 2 bases at J, with 12 bases in the middle. Germline CDR1 is SGHDN and CDR2 is FVKESK. The CDR3 loop spans 16 amino acids. The DNA of the CDR3 is TGTGCCAGCAGCCGGCCAAGGGGGACTGGGGCCAACGTCCTGACTTTC. Translation gives CASSRPRGTGANVLTF.

V gene TRBV6-5 combines with J gene TRBJ2-7; 7 nucleotides agree with TRBD1. The CDR3 is 12 amino acids. The V and J ends lost 5 bases and 6 bases, in that order; junction bases with no gene match: 4. Germline loops: CDR1 MNHEY, CDR2 SVGAGI. The CDR3 protein is CASSTTGLEQYF. The CDR3 coding sequence is TGTGCCAGCAGTACGACAGGGCTCGAGCAGTACTTC.

J is TRBJ2-5 and V is TRBV9, with 7 bases that match TRBD1. Unmatched junction bases numbered 4, after V lost 2 bases and J lost 0 bases. From germline, CDR1 is SGDLS and CDR2 YYNGEE. The CDR3 spans 15 residues. CDR3 sequence: CASSVADRYQETQYF. CDR3 in DNA: TGTGCCAGCAGCGTCGCGGACAGGTACCAAGAGACCCAGTACTTC.

This chain connects TRBV10-2 to TRBJ1-2; TRBD1 matches 9 bases. CDR1 and CDR2 from the germline V gene are WSHSY and SAAADI. The CDR3 is 13 amino acids. Losses at the gene ends were 6 bases for V and 2 bases for J; bases not matched to a gene: 1. The CDR3 DNA is TGCGCCAGCAGGGGACAGGGAAACTATGGCTACACCTTC. As protein: CASRGQGNYGYTF.

The count of this clone is one. The CDR3 reads CASSLYGGAVYNEQFF. The CDR3 nucleotides are TGTGCCAGCAGTTTATATGGGGGGGCGGTATACAATGAGCAGTTCTTC. The chain couples TRBV27 to TRBJ2-1; the D gene is possibly TRBD2 (7 bases). V was shortened by 1 base and J by 4 bases, with 14 bases between the two germline ends. The CDR3 extends over 16 amino acids. Germline CDR1 MNHEY, CDR2 SMNVEV (reference sequence).

The V gene is TRBV11-2, the J gene TRBJ1-2; 8 positions agree with TRBD1. This CDR3 comprises 15 residues. J gave up 8 bases and V 3 bases, and 11 bases lay outside the gene matches. Germline V gives CDR1 SGHAT, CDR2 FQNNGV. The CDR3 DNA reads TGTGCCAGCAGCTTGACAGGACAGGGCGGCGAGGGCTACACCTTC. Protein product: CASSLTGQGGEGYTF.

The chain joins TRBV27 to TRBJ1-2; perhaps TRBD1 as D (5 bases). The length of the CDR3 is 12 residues. V was trimmed by 7 bases and J by 0 bases, leaving 6 bases between them. CDR1 is MNHEY and CDR2 is SMNVEV in the germline V gene (reference sequence). The CDR3 protein is CASMTANYGYTF. CDR3 coding DNA: TGTGCCAGCATGACAGCTAACTATGGCTACACCTTC.

The V call is TRBV5-8, the J call TRBJ2-3, with 14 nucleotides matching TRBD2. Germline values: CDR1 SGHTS, CDR2 YDEGEE. This CDR3 spans 18 amino acids. The junction had 11 bases not matched to a gene; V was cut back by 2 bases and J by 6 bases. CDR3 DNA: TGTGCCAGCAGCTTCCAAAAAGGACTAGCGGGAGGATTCGATACGCAGTATTTT. Its translation is CASSFQKGLAGGFDTQYF.

V is TRBV9 and J is TRBJ2-2, with a tentative D call TRBD2 (6 bases). V was cut by 0 bases and J by 6 bases, with 18 bases left in between. The V gene's germline CDR1 is SGDLS and CDR2 YYNGEE. The CDR3 is made up of 17 amino acids. CDR3 sequence (DNA): TGTGCCAGCAGCGTAGGTTTGGAGGGGACGGTGCCCGGGGAGCTGTTTTTT. As protein: CASSVGLEGTVPGELFF.

The J gene is TRBJ1-2, the V gene TRBV5-1, with D perhaps TRBD1 (5 bases). Trimming left V 4 bases short and J 8 bases short, with 24 bases between. CDR3 length: 16 residues. Germline-derived CDR1 and CDR2 are SGHRS and YFSETQ. The CDR3 sequence is CASSQMGVHGDRGYTF. The CDR3 DNA reads TGCGCCAGCAGCCAAATGGGGGTCCACGGGGATAGGGGCTACACCTTC. Complete variable domain (other parts from reference TRBV5-1 and TRBJ1-2): KAGVTQTPRYLIKTRGQQVTLSCSPISGHRSVSWYQQTPGQGLQFLFEYFSETQRNKGNFPGRFSGRQFSNSRSEMNVSTLELGDSALYLCASSQMGVHGDRGYTFGSGTRLTVV.

The V and J genes are TRBV15 and TRBJ2-3; a weak D match, TRBD2 (6 bases). The length of the CDR3 is 14 residues. Trimming shortened V by 9 bases and J by 0 bases, and 13 bases separated the two germline ends. Germline CDR1 and CDR2: LNHNV and YYDKDF (reference sequence). CDR3 sequence reads: CATLRSGSTDTQYF. The CDR3 DNA reads as TGTGCCACGCTGCGGAGCGGGAGCACAGATACGCAGTATTTT. Full variable domain (rest looked up from reference TRBV15 and TRBJ2-3): DAMVIQNPRYQVTQFGKPVTLSCSQTLNHNVMYWYQQKSSQAPKLLFHYYDKDFNNEADTPDNFQSRRPNTSFCFLDIRSPGLGDTAMYLCATLRSGSTDTQYFGPGTRLTVL.

The V gene is TRBV6-1, the J gene TRBJ1-1; 9 nucleotides match TRBD1. V dropped 5 bases and J dropped 3; count of bases not matched to a gene: 1. The CDR3 length is 13 residues. In germline, CDR1 is MNHNS, CDR2 SASEGT. CDR3 amino acids: CASSRTGDTEAFF. The CDR3 region has the DNA TGTGCCAGCAGTCGGACAGGGGACACTGAAGCTTTCTTT.

This clone was detected only once. The genes are TRBV6-6 and TRBJ1-6, with 7 bases matching TRBD1. CDR3 length: 13 amino acids. Trimming cost V 5 bases and J 7 bases; bases outside gene matches: 2. Per the germline V gene, CDR1 is MNHNY and CDR2 is SVGAGI (reference sequence). This chain's CDR3 is CASSRDSNSPLHF. In DNA form, the CDR3 reads TGTGCCAGCAGTCGGGACAGCAATTCACCCCTCCACTTT.

The V gene is TRBV4-1, the J gene TRBJ2-1, with D maybe TRBD2 (5 bases). This CDR3 is built from 16 residues. CDR1 is MGHRA and CDR2 is YSYEKL in the germline V gene. Trimming took off 4 bases at V and 0 bases at J, with 13 bases between the two ends. CDR3 region: CASSPPGKSSYNEQFF. CDR3 nucleotide sequence: TGCGCCAGCAGCCCCCCGGGGAAAAGCTCCTACAATGAGCAGTTCTTC.

V gene TRBV9 combines with J gene TRBJ1-2; 10 positions agree with TRBD1. V dropped 4 bases and J dropped 4; count of bases not matched to a gene: 13. CDR3 length: 17 amino acids. Germline CDR1 reads SGDLS; CDR2 reads YYNGEE. The CDR3 DNA reads as TGTGCCAGCAGCCCTCGGATCGGGGACAGGGGCCCCTATGGCTACACCTTC. This gives the protein CASSPRIGDRGPYGYTF.